The 17 T cell receptor beta chains below were found in one sample sequenced in a study of blood T cell repertoires in COVID-19. Method: immunoSEQ multiplex PCR; TCRdb's copy keeps in-frame clones and lacks some. There are over 45,000 clones in the sample; roughly 82% occur only once, and roughly 7.3% lies in the top ten. Sequencing was performed on peripheral blood. The receptors were sampled from a middle-aged man with acute or convalescent COVID-19.

The rearrangement joins TRBV6-6 to TRBJ1-1, with 7 bases lining up with TRBD1. Per germline, CDR1 MNHNY and CDR2 SVGAGI (reference sequence). The J segment lost 11 bases and the V segment lost 0 bases, leaving 6 bases of the junction unmatched. The CDR3 runs 13 residues. The chain's CDR3 is CASSYSRQGWAFF. As DNA, the CDR3 is TGTGCCAGCAGTTACTCGCGACAGGGATGGGCTTTCTTT.

The chain links TRBV3-1 (or the pseudogene TRBV3-2) to TRBJ2-2, with 7 bases that match TRBD2. This CDR3 contains 15 residues. V trimming: 4 bases; J trimming: 6 bases; junction bases outside the gene matches: 8. Germline V CDR1 and CDR2: LGHDT, YNNKEL (reference sequence). The CDR3 coding sequence is TGTGCCAGCAGCCTGCTAGCGGCGGGCGCCGGGGAGCTGTTTTTT. It specifies CASSLLAAGAGELFF.

This chain connects TRBV7-9 to TRBJ2-1; the D is unclear. Germline-derived CDR1 and CDR2 are SEHNR and FQNEAQ (reference sequence). CDR3 size: 15 residues. Trimming removed 5 bases at V and 6 bases at J, with 17 bases between. CDR3 residues: CASSGTRSQPNEQFF. The CDR3 nucleotides read TGTGCCAGCAGCGGCACCAGGTCGCAGCCCAATGAGCAGTTCTTC.

In its sample, this clone was seen once. V usage is TRBV30 and J usage is TRBJ1-5, with a possible D match to TRBD1 (5 bases). Trimming removed 0 bases at V and 5 bases at J, with 20 bases between. Per the germline V gene, CDR1 is GTSNPN and CDR2 is SVGIG (reference sequence). The CDR3 has 17 amino acids. The CDR3 is CAWSVGLGGIVDQPQHF. CDR3 DNA: TGTGCCTGGAGTGTCGGGCTCGGGGGGATCGTTGATCAGCCCCAGCATTTT. Complete variable domain (other parts from reference TRBV30 and TRBJ1-5): SQTIHQWPATLVQPVGSPLSLECTVEGTSNPNLYWYRQAAGRGLQLLFYSVGIGQISSEVPQNLSASRPQDRQFILSSKKLLLSDSGFYLCAWSVGLGGIVDQPQHFGDGTRLSIL.

This chain connects TRBV4-2 to TRBJ1-4, with no clear D. This CDR3 comprises 15 residues. Trimming took 0 bases from V and 8 from J, leaving 13 bases between them. Germline CDR1 and CDR2: LGHNA and YNFKEQ. The CDR3 loop reads CASSQDPGSREKLFF. For the CDR3, the DNA is TGTGCCAGCAGCCAAGATCCGGGGTCGAGAGAAAAACTGTTTTTT.

The genes are TRBV7-2 and TRBJ1-2; 7 bases map to TRBD1. The CDR3 runs to 15 residues. V lost 5 bases and J lost 6; bases outside the gene matches: 12. Germline CDR1 SGHTA, CDR2 FQGNSA. CDR3 sequence reads: CASSTLSTGADGYTF. CDR3 nucleotide sequence: TGTGCCAGCAGCACACTATCCACAGGGGCGGATGGCTACACCTTC.

This clone was observed once. V is TRBV5-1 and J is TRBJ1-2; 8 bases agree with TRBD1. V lost 0 bases, J lost 4 bases, and 5 bases stayed unmatched. CDR3 length: 15 amino acids. CDR1 is SGHRS, CDR2 YFSETQ, per germline. The chain's CDR3 is CASSLEPGQVYGYTF. CDR3 nucleotides: TGCGCCAGCAGCTTGGAACCGGGACAGGTCTATGGCTACACCTTC.

J is TRBJ2-7 and V is TRBV9, with 9 bases aligning to TRBD1. Germline loops: CDR1 SGDLS, CDR2 YYNGEE. This CDR3 contains 15 residues. Germline trimming cut 3 bases from V and 5 bases from J; bases unmatched to any gene: 9. The CDR3, as DNA: TGTGCCAGCAGCGAAGGGACAGGGCGCACCCACGAGCAGTACTTC. It yields the protein CASSEGTGRTHEQYF. The full variable domain, with the rest looked up from reference TRBV9 and TRBJ2-7, is DSGVTQTPKHLITATGQRVTLRCSPRSGDLSVYWYQQSLDQGLQFLIQYYNGEERAKGNILERFSAQQFPDLHSELNLSSLELGDSALYFCASSEGTGRTHEQYFGPGTRLTVT.

The rearrangement links TRBV28 to TRBJ2-7; maybe TRBD2 (6 bases). CDR3 length equals 13 residues. Germline CDR1 is MDHEN and CDR2 is SYDVKM. The CDR3 is CSTGAPLPYEQYF. DNA for the CDR3: TGTTCCACGGGAGCCCCTCTCCCCTACGAGCAGTACTTC.

The V call is TRBV6-1, the J call TRBJ1-4; D not certain. This CDR3 is 15 amino acids long. CDR1 and CDR2 (germline): MNHNS, SASEGT. The V and J ends lost 2 bases and 0 bases respectively, with 7 bases between them. CDR3 protein: CASSENSATNEKLFF. CDR3 DNA: TGTGCCAGCAGTGAAAATTCCGCAACTAATGAAAAACTGTTTTTT.

J is TRBJ2-1 and V is TRBV2, with 10 bases that match TRBD1. The CDR3 loop spans 14 amino acids. Trimming took 4 bases from V and 7 from J; bases not matched to a gene: 4. Germline CDR1 SNHLY, CDR2 FYNNEI. The CDR3 bases are TGTGCCAGCAGTGTAAGACAGGGGGCGAATGAGCAGTTCTTC. Protein: CASSVRQGANEQFF.

The chain uses TRBV19 and TRBJ1-1, with TRBD1 as a possible D gene (5 bases). This CDR3 spans 14 amino acids. The germline V and J ends were trimmed by 1 base and 6 bases, with 12 bases remaining between them. Germline CDR1 is LNHDA and CDR2 is SQIVND (reference sequence). CDR3 nucleotide sequence: TGTGCCAGTAGTATAGGGCAGGGCTCTCCTGAAGCTTTCTTT. It codes for CASSIGQGSPEAFF.

This clone was counted a few times. The chain carries TRBV6-6 and TRBJ1-2; a weak D match, TRBD1 (6 bases). Germline V gives CDR1 MNHNY, CDR2 SVGAGI (reference sequence). V lost 8 bases and J 0 bases, leaving 16 bases between the germline ends. This CDR3 region has 15 residues. DNA for the CDR3: TGTGCCAGCCCCGGACAGCGGGAATCTAACTATGGCTACACCTTC. The encoded protein is CASPGQRESNYGYTF.

V and J are TRBV6-1 and TRBJ2-6, with 10 bases aligning to TRBD1. Germline V gene data show CDR1 as MNHNS and CDR2 as SASEGT. Trimming cost V 2 bases and J 4 bases; bases outside gene matches: 8. CDR3 size: 18 residues. The CDR3 bases are TGTGCCAGCAGTGAATTTGACAGGGGGCGTCTCGGGGCCAACGTCCTGACTTTC. Protein sequence: CASSEFDRGRLGANVLTF.

The chain carries TRBV30 and TRBJ1-5, with D uncertain. V was clipped by 1 base and J by 4 bases, with 8 bases between them. The CDR3 sequence is 13 residues long. Germline V lookup: CDR1 GTSNPN, CDR2 SVGIG (reference sequence). The CDR3 region has the DNA TGTGCCTGGAGTGGGCAGGCTAATCAGCCCCAGCATTTT. It yields the protein CAWSGQANQPQHF. The whole variable domain, remainder taken from reference TRBV30 and TRBJ1-5, is SQTIHQWPATLVQPVGSPLSLECTVEGTSNPNLYWYRQAAGRGLQLLFYSVGIGQISSEVPQNLSASRPQDRQFILSSKKLLLSDSGFYLCAWSGQANQPQHFGDGTRLSIL.

The J gene is TRBJ1-4, the V gene TRBV2, with a tentative D call TRBD1 (6 bases). Between the trimmed V and J ends, which lost 10 bases and 5 bases, there was a span of 14 bases. This CDR3 is 13 amino acids long. Germline loops: CDR1 SNHLY, CDR2 FYNNEI. The CDR3 reads CATEGGINEKLFF. In DNA, the CDR3 is TGTGCCACGGAAGGGGGAATCAATGAAAAACTGTTTTTT.

This chain links TRBV27 with TRBJ2-4; TRBD1 might be the D (6 bases). The CDR3 loop spans 15 amino acids. The ends were cut back, 4 bases at V and 1 base at J, with 11 bases in the middle. The germline V gene has CDR1 MNHEY and CDR2 SMNVEV (reference sequence). CDR3 nucleotides: TGTGCCAGCAGTTCCCTAGGACAGGCCAAAAACATTCAGTACTTC. Its translation is CASSSLGQAKNIQYF.